This T cell receptor (beta chain) was found in a study of shared clonotypes between healthy human individuals. This clone was counted many times. Its cognate antigen is unknown. Unsorted PBMC DNA sequencing spanned ten immunoSEQ deep assay plates. TCRdb's copy holds only in-frame clones and misses some; the assay was immunoSEQ multiplex PCR. The sample gives over 95,000 clones, roughly half of which show up once; over 12% is in the top ten. This CDR3 is 13 amino acids long. V shed 8 bases, J shed 6 bases, and the junction held 11 bases outside the gene matches. In germline, CDR1 is SGHKS, CDR2 YYEKEE (reference sequence). Regarding the study as a whole: Donor scarcity curtailed the genetic and exposure-history diversity represented herein.

The sequence was obtained from a woman aged 40 to 50 in good health. Some clones in this sample may be carry-over from other donors' samples. The chain is built from TRBV5-5 and TRBJ2-7, with 7 positions matching TRBD2. The sequencing input was PBMCs. DNA of the CDR3: TGTGCCAGTTATGGCCCATCGGGGGGCGAGCAGTACTTC. It is translated as CASYGPSGGEQYF. Supplemented by reference TRBV5-5 and TRBJ2-7, the full variable domain reads DAGVTQSPTHLIKTRGQQVTLRCSPISGHKSVSWYQQVLGQGPQFIFQYYEKEERGRGNFPDRFSARQFPNYSSELNVNALLLGDSALYLCASYGPSGGEQYFGPGTRLTVT.